The text below deals with one TCR beta chain. Its target is not known. The sample is drawn from a study of multiple sclerosis patients with progressive multifocal leukoencephalopathy. Repertoires were generated with immunoSEQ multiplex PCR, while TCRdb's copy carries only in-frame clones and drops some. The sample carries about 30,000 clones, nearly 90% recorded once. Overall study findings and caveats: Less diverse TRB repertoires were suggested in most PML patients.

Noted time point: more than five months of natalizumab therapy. CDR3 length: 13 amino acids. The germline gives CDR1 SGHRS, CDR2 YFSETQ. Trimming removed 5 bases from V and 4 bases from J, with 12 bases in between. This sequence was found in a human donor with multiple sclerosis. The V gene is TRBV5-1, the J gene TRBJ1-2; possible D gene TRBD1, 5 bases. The material sequenced was PBMCs, taken from a patient treated with natalizumab. The CDR3 DNA reads as TGCGCCAGCAGGACGGGGGAACTCTATGGCTACACCTTC. Amino acid sequence: CASRTGELYGYTF.